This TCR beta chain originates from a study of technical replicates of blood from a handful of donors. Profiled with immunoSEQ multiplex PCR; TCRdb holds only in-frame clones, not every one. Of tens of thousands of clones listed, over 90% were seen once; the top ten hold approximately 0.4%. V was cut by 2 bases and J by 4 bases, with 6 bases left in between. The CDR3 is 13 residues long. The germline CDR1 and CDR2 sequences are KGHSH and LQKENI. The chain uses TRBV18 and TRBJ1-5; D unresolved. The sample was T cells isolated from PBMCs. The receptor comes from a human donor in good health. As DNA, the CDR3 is TGTGCCAGCTCACCAGGAGAGAATCAGCCCCAGCATTTT. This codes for CASSPGENQPQHF.